The source of this TCR beta chain is a study of human T cells and chemical hapten exposure. Between the trimmed V and J ends, which lost 5 bases and 8 bases, there was a span of 12 bases. The CDR3 runs 13 residues. CDR1 and CDR2 (germline): MNHEY, SVGAGI. TCRdb used MiXCR to reprocess the RACE reads, holding one entry per CDR3 protein. This sample carries 95,000 to 150,000 distinct CDR3 sequences, approximately 10% of them seen once, and the ten largest clones take under 2.5%. Regarding time point: patch test 3, about 24 weeks after DPC sensitization. Regarding treatment: therapeutic diphenylcyclopropenone sensitization with weekly scalp DPC.

This rearrangement joins TRBV6-5 to TRBJ1-4; D perhaps matches TRBD1 (6 bases). This sequence was found in a woman aged 45-59 years with alopecia areata. Some clones in this sample may be carry-over from other donors' samples. Sequenced material: whole blood, taken in connection with sensitization to the hapten diphenylcyclopropenone (DPC). In DNA form, the CDR3 reads TGTGCCAGCAGTAGGGGGGTTCAGGAAAAACTGTTTTTT. Residues: CASSRGVQEKLFF.